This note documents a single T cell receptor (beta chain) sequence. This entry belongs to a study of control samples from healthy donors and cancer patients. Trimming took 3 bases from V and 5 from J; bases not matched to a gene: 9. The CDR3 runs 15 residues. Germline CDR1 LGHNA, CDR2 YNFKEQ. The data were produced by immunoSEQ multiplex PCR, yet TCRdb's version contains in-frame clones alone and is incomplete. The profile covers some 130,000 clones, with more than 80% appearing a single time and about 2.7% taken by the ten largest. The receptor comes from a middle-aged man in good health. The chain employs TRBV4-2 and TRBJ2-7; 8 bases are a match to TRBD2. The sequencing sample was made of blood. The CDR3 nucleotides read TGTGCCAGCAGCCAGCCGGGAGGGGCGCGGGACGAGCAGTACTTC. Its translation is CASSQPGGARDEQYF.